The 30 T cell receptor beta chains listed next were all sequenced from one sample in a study of Graves' ophthalmopathy and Graves' hyperthyroidism. The study amplified TCR beta CDR3 regions using RNA transcripts. First-round RT-PCR with HTBI primers preceded a second-round multiplex PCR. MiXCR was run by TCRdb on the multiplex PCR reads, yielding one entry per CDR3 protein. The sample consists of a few hundred thousand distinct CDR3 sequences, just under 40% of them appearing once. Sequencing was carried out using peripheral blood or thyroid tissue (not recorded which). The receptor set was obtained from an adult man with Graves' hyperthyroidism.

The count of this clonotype is one. The chain is built from TRBV5-1 and TRBJ2-5; 11 nucleotides align to TRBD2. The DNA matches TRBJ2-1 better at its end, which makes the J call doubtful. The CDR3 has 15 residues. From germline, CDR1 is SGHRS and CDR2 YFSETQ. In nucleotides, the CDR3 is TGCGCCAGCAGCTTACTAGCGGGAGAAAGTAATGAGCAGTTCTTC. This codes for CASSLLAGESNEQFF.

Notes on this clonotype: A read error may explain this, as a much larger clone is one base away. The chain links TRBV7-6 to TRBJ1-2, with 11 bases aligning to TRBD1. Germline assignment: CDR1 SGHVS and CDR2 FNYEAQ. There are 16 residues in the CDR3. V trimming: 5 bases; J trimming: 6 bases; junction bases outside the gene matches: 11. The CDR3 here is CASSMEAGTGGNGYTF. As DNA, the CDR3 is TGTGCCAGCAGCATGGAGGCGGGGACAGGGGGGAATGGCTACACCTTC.

There are a few counts of this clonotype. This chain joins TRBV9 and TRBJ2-2, with D tentatively TRBD2 (5 bases). V gave up 4 bases and J gave up 5 bases, with 18 bases separating them. This CDR3 has 16 amino acids. The germline V gene has CDR1 SGDLS and CDR2 YYNGEE. The chain's CDR3 is CASSPLLEGPTGELFF. The CDR3 region has the DNA TGTGCCAGCAGCCCCCTACTAGAGGGCCCTACCGGGGAGCTGTTTTTT.

The chain is built from TRBV6-6 and TRBJ1-2; 8 nucleotides match TRBD1. This CDR3 is built from 17 residues. From germline, CDR1 is MNHNY and CDR2 SVGAGI (reference sequence). Losses at the gene ends were 4 bases for V and 4 bases for J; bases not matched to a gene: 14. The CDR3 loop is CASSLSDREILPYGYTF. DNA of the CDR3: TGTGCCAGCAGTTTATCGGACAGGGAGATTCTGCCCTATGGCTACACCTTC.

Ten or more counts support this clonotype. The chain couples TRBV29-1 to TRBJ2-7; D perhaps matches TRBD2 (6 bases). The CDR3 is 14 residues long. The germline V gene encodes CDR1 SQVTM and CDR2 ANQGSEA. Trimming shortened V by 6 bases and J by 6 bases, and 21 bases separated the two germline ends. CDR3 nucleotides: TGCAGCGTAGACACAGGTCTCTCCGGGGGCGAGCAGTACTTC. Protein: CSVDTGLSGGEQYF.

The table lists this clonotype with many counts. V gene TRBV9 combines with J gene TRBJ1-1; unclear D gene. The CDR3 is 13 amino acids. Trimming shortened V by 5 bases and J by 5 bases, and 13 bases separated the two germline ends. CDR1 is SGDLS, CDR2 YYNGEE, per germline. CDR3 in DNA: TGTGCCAGCAGTAAAGAATGGAAGACTGAAGCTTTCTTT. Protein product: CASSKEWKTEAFF.

This clonotype was recorded at least ten times. The chain couples TRBV2 to TRBJ2-2; 7 bases map to TRBD2. Germline CDR1 reads SNHLY; CDR2 reads FYNNEI. The CDR3 is made up of 16 amino acids. V lost 7 bases, J lost 6 bases, and 14 bases stayed unmatched. In DNA, the CDR3 is TGTGCCAGCAAAGAGGCAGGGACTACTTTTCCCGGGGAGCTGTTTTTT. Translating it yields CASKEAGTTFPGELFF.

The rearrangement uses TRBV6-5 and TRBJ1-3, with D perhaps matching TRBD1 (5 bases). Germline values: CDR1 MNHEY, CDR2 SVGAGI. The CDR3 has 15 amino acids. Trimming removed 5 bases from V and 0 bases from J, with 11 bases in between. CDR3 in amino acids: CASSATVDSGNTIYF. The CDR3 nucleotides are TGTGCCAGCAGTGCGACAGTCGACTCTGGAAACACCATATATTTT.

This clonotype has more than one count but fewer than ten. Given a much more abundant clone one base away, this may be a read error. The gene calls are TRBV29-1 and TRBJ2-3; D gene ambiguous. The CDR3 covers 12 residues. Looked up from germline, CDR1 is SQVTM and CDR2 is ANQGSEA. DNA of the CDR3: TGCTGCGCTCCCTCGGCGGCAGATACGCAGTATTTT. It translates to CCAPSAADTQYF.

A note on this clonotype: Since a much larger clone is just one base distant, this may be a read error. The rearrangement uses TRBV7-9 and TRBJ2-7; 15 nucleotides match TRBD2. Per the germline V gene, CDR1 is SEHNR and CDR2 is FQNEAQ (reference sequence). The CDR3 extends over 16 amino acids. The CDR3 DNA reads as TGCGCCAGCAGCCCACAGCCGGGACTAGCGGGAGGCGAGCAGTACTTC. Translated: CASSPQPGLAGGEQYF.

The chain carries TRBV9 and TRBJ2-5; 8 nucleotides align to TRBD1. With 5 bases clipped from V and 2 bases from J, the junction kept 2 bases outside the gene matches. The CDR3 extends over 13 amino acids. Germline values: CDR1 SGDLS, CDR2 YYNGEE. CDR3 DNA: TGTGCCAGCAGTGGACAGGGTCAAGAGACCCAGTACTTC. Its protein product is CASSGQGQETQYF.

The chain recombines TRBV30 with TRBJ2-7, with TRBD2 as a possible D gene (5 bases). The ends were cut back, 1 base at V and 5 bases at J, with 15 bases in the middle. This CDR3 spans 14 amino acids. Looked up from germline, CDR1 is GTSNPN and CDR2 is SVGIG (reference sequence). CDR3 residues: CAWSEGGLENEQYF. DNA of the CDR3: TGTGCCTGGAGTGAGGGCGGACTCGAGAACGAGCAGTACTTC.

This clonotype has a count of ten or more. The chain joins TRBV29-1 to TRBJ2-5; 13 bases are shared with TRBD2. This CDR3 is built from 12 residues. Trimming cost V 7 bases and J 5 bases; bases outside gene matches: 1. Germline CDR1 SQVTM, CDR2 ANQGSEA. The CDR3 DNA sequence: TGCAGCGAGACTAGCGGGGGGGAGACCCAGTACTTC. Translated, it gives CSETSGGETQYF. The full variable domain, in which reference TRBV29-1 and TRBJ2-5 provide the parts outside the CDR3, is SAVISQKPSRDICQRGTSLTIQCQVDSQVTMMFWYRQQPGQSLTLIATANQGSEATYESGFVIDKFPISRPNLTFSTLTVSNMSPEDSSIYLCSETSGGETQYFGPGTRLLVL.

The rearrangement joins TRBV29-1 to TRBJ1-2; possible D gene TRBD1, 5 bases. Germline CDR1 is SQVTM and CDR2 is ANQGSEA. The V and J ends lost 4 bases and 4 bases respectively, with 16 bases between them. The CDR3 sequence is 14 residues long. The CDR3 coding sequence is TGCAGCGTTGGCCGGAGGGGTTCGGGCTATGGCTACACCTTC. Translated: CSVGRRGSGYGYTF.

This clonotype was detected many times. This rearrangement joins TRBV12-3 or TRBV12-4 to TRBJ1-1; 8 bases fit TRBD1. After removal of 6 bases from V and 6 bases from J, the junction contained 9 bases not matched to a gene. The CDR3 is 14 amino acids. In DNA form, the CDR3 reads TGTGCCAGCAGGGACCAGGACAGGGCCTCTGAAGCTTTCTTT. Translation: CASRDQDRASEAFF.

The sample holds many counts of this clonotype. The chain couples TRBV2 to TRBJ1-5; no clear D. Germline V gene data show CDR1 as SNHLY and CDR2 as FYNNEI. The CDR3 contains 15 residues. V was trimmed by 8 bases and J by 0 bases, leaving 14 bases between them. DNA of the CDR3: TGTGCCAGCCAGCTGGTGGCTTATAGCAATCAGCCCCAGCATTTT. Amino acid sequence: CASQLVAYSNQPQHF.

This clonotype came up a few times. The gene calls are TRBV11-2 and TRBJ2-6; 8 nucleotides match TRBD1. The V gene's germline CDR1 is SGHAT and CDR2 FQNNGV. The CDR3 spans 18 residues. Trimming took 1 base from V and 0 from J; bases not matched to a gene: 5. CDR3 nucleotides: TGTGCCAGCAGCTTAGTTCAGGGGGCCCCCTCTGGGGCCAACGTCCTGACTTTC. This sequence encodes CASSLVQGAPSGANVLTF.

A few counts support this clonotype. This chain uses TRBV10-3 with TRBJ2-7; possibly TRBD1 or TRBD2 for D (6 bases each). V was pared by 10 bases and J by 4 bases, with 20 bases between. Germline CDR1 ENHRY, CDR2 SYGVKD. The CDR3 has 14 residues. Here the CDR3 DNA reads TGTGCCAGCGCCAAGGGGGGATCGGGGTACGAGCAGTACTTC. Protein: CASAKGGSGYEQYF.

This clonotype showed up many times. The chain links TRBV7-2 to TRBJ2-6; 7 bases fit TRBD2. The CDR3 runs to 18 residues. CDR1 and CDR2 from the germline V gene are SGHTA and FQGNSA. V was clipped by 1 base and J by 0 bases; unmatched bases: 6. This CDR3 is CASSLGLARSSGANVLTF. The CDR3 DNA follows: TGTGCCAGCAGCTTAGGACTAGCTAGGAGCTCTGGGGCCAACGTCCTGACTTTC.

V usage is TRBV24-1 and J usage is TRBJ2-7; D is unresolved. V was pared by 11 bases and J by 5 bases, with 15 bases between. This CDR3 has 12 residues. Per germline, CDR1 KGHDR and CDR2 SFDVKD. CDR3 protein: CASSGSRDEQYF. CDR3 coding DNA: TGTGCCAGCTCTGGCTCTAGGGACGAGCAGTACTTC.

The sample holds many counts of this clonotype. The chain has TRBV25-1 and TRBJ1-6; no clear D. Germline assignment: CDR1 MGHDK and CDR2 SYGVNS. The CDR3 has 14 amino acids. V was cut by 2 bases and J by 5 bases, with 7 bases left in between. CDR3 nucleotide sequence: TGTGCCAGCAGTGAAATCAACAATAATTCACCCCTCCACTTT. Translation: CASSEINNNSPLHF.

This clonotype was seen ten or more times. The CDR3 coding sequence is TGCAGTGCTAGAAACCCGGCGGAGACTAATAGCAATCAGCCCCAGCATTTT. Protein sequence: CSARNPAETNSNQPQHF. This rearrangement joins TRBV20-1 to TRBJ1-5; D is undetermined. CDR1 is DFQATT and CDR2 is SNEGSKA in the germline V gene (reference sequence). Deletions cut 2 bases from V and 0 bases from J, with 17 bases between. The CDR3 is 17 residues long.

The chain employs TRBV7-3 and TRBJ2-1; possibly TRBD1 or TRBD2 for D (5 bases each). Trimming shortened V by 1 base and J by 4 bases, and 23 bases separated the two germline ends. CDR3 size: 19 residues. Germline CDR1 SGHTA, CDR2 FQGTGA. CDR3 loop: CASSLRGPHTQNPYNEQFF. The CDR3, as DNA: TGTGCCAGCAGCTTAAGGGGACCGCATACACAGAACCCTTACAATGAGCAGTTCTTC.

On this clonotype itself: One base away lies a much larger clone, so this may be a sequencing read error. The chain recombines TRBV6-5 with TRBJ1-6, with D possibly being TRBD1 (5 bases). This CDR3 region has 16 residues. Germline CDR1 is MNHEY and CDR2 is SVGAGI. CDR3 nucleotide sequence: TGTACCAGCAGTTACCTCGGGGGGTCCTATAATTCACCCCTCCACTTT. Its translation: CTSSYLGGSYNSPLHF.

This chain joins TRBV7-9 and TRBJ1-1; TRBD1 is a possible D gene (5 bases). CDR3 length: 15 residues. Trimming removed 5 bases from V and 5 bases from J, with 18 bases in between. The germline V gene encodes CDR1 SEHNR and CDR2 FQNEAQ (reference sequence). The CDR3 region has the DNA TGTGCCAGCAGCCCCTACAGGTCCCGGTGGACTGAAGCTTTCTTT. Its translation is CASSPYRSRWTEAFF.

As to this clonotype: A read error may be the cause here, since a much bigger clone is one base away. V usage is TRBV5-4 and J usage is TRBJ2-2; 7 bases are a match to TRBD2. There are 12 residues in the CDR3. Germline CDR1 reads SGHNT; CDR2 reads YYREEE (reference sequence). The CDR3 DNA sequence: TGTGCCAGCAGCCTCCCGAGCGGGGAGCTGCTTTTT. It is translated as CASSLPSGELLF.

This clonotype was detected ten times or more. V and J are TRBV29-1 and TRBJ1-4; a possible D gene is TRBD1 (5 bases). The length of the CDR3 is 13 residues. Trimming left V 3 bases short and J 7 bases short, with 12 bases between. Germline CDR1 reads SQVTM; CDR2 reads ANQGSEA. CDR3 bases: TGCAGCGTTGAGAGGGACCGGGGTGAAAAACTGTTTTTT. Translating it yields CSVERDRGEKLFF.

This sequence joins TRBV29-1 and TRBJ2-1; perhaps TRBD1 as D (5 bases). V lost 3 bases and J lost 5, with 11 bases in between. Germline lookup yields CDR1 SQVTM and CDR2 ANQGSEA. This CDR3 region has 13 residues. The DNA of the CDR3 is TGCAGCGTTGATCAGGGCGTAGACAATGAGCAGTTCTTC. Translated: CSVDQGVDNEQFF.

This clonotype was recorded at least ten times. The chain employs TRBV12-3 or TRBV12-4 and TRBJ2-7; TRBD1 matches 8 bases. CDR3 length equals 14 residues. V lost 5 bases and J lost 4; bases outside the gene matches: 7. The CDR3 loop is CASSARQGRYEQYF. The CDR3 bases are TGTGCCAGCAGTGCACGACAGGGGAGGTACGAGCAGTACTTC.

The J gene is TRBJ2-7, the V gene TRBV3-1, with D possibly matching TRBD2 (6 bases). Germline V lookup: CDR1 LGHDT, CDR2 YNNKEL (reference sequence). Trimming removed 3 bases at V and 2 bases at J, with 14 bases between. The CDR3 consists of 15 residues. CDR3 protein: CASSHTAGSPYEQYF. CDR3 in DNA: TGTGCCAGCAGCCATACGGCGGGAAGCCCCTACGAGCAGTACTTC.